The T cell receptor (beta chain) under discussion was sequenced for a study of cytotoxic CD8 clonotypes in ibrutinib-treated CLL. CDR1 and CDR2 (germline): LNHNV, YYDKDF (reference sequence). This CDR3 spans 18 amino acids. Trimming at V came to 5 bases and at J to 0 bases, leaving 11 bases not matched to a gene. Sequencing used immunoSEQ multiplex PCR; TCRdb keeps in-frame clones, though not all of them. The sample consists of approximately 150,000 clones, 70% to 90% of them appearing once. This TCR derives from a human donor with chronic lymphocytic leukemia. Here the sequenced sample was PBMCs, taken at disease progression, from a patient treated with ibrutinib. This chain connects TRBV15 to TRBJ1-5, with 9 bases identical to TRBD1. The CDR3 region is CATSEGGQGRPSNQPQHF. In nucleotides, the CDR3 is TGTGCCACCAGCGAAGGAGGACAGGGGCGGCCTAGCAATCAGCCCCAGCATTTT.